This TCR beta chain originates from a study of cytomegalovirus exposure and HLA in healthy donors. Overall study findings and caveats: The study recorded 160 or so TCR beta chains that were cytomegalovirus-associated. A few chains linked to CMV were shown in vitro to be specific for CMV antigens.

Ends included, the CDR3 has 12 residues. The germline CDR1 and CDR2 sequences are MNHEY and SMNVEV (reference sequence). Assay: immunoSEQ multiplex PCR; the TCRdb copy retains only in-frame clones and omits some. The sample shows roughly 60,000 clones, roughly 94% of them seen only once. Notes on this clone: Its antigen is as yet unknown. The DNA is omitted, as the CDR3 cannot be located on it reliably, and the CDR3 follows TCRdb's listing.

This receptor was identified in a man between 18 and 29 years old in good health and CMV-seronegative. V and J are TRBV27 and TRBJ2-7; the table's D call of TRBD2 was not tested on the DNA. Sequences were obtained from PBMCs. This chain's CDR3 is CASSLLLYEQYF.